This T cell receptor beta chain was sequenced during a study of Ad26.COV2.S vaccination and SARS-CoV-2 variants. Study information: Recipients of Ad26.COV2.S got it intramuscularly, once or twice 56 days apart. Study results and limitations: Total T cell responses, in the TCR breadth and depth analyses, may have been underestimated.

Treatment in this sample: 19 received Ad26.COV2.S at low or high dose, single or two shots; 5 received placebo; per-sample allocation not given. Vaccine and placebo recipients were sampled on day 63 after the first injection. This clone has a single count. What it binds is unknown. The CDR3 is made up of 19 amino acids. Germline V CDR1 and CDR2: SGDLS, YYNGEE. The V gene end was trimmed by 0 bases and the J gene end by 4 bases; junction bases not matched to a gene: 15. Data came from immunoSEQ multiplex PCR; TCRdb stores just in-frame clones and leaves some out. The profile shows under 600,000 clones, about 89% of them singletons.

The clonotype originates from a person aged 18 to 65 who received the Ad26.COV2.S COVID-19 vaccine or a placebo. The sample was peripheral blood, taken in a trial of Ad26.COV2.S vaccine versus placebo. V is TRBV9 and J is TRBJ2-3; 9 bases line up with TRBD2. The CDR3 nucleotides read TGTGCCAGCAGCGTAGGGTTAAGGACTAGCGCCGAGAGGGCAGATACGCAGTATTTT. This translates into CASSVGLRTSAERADTQYF.